A selection of T cell receptor beta chains follows, all from one sample in a study of T-cell reconstitution after alpha-beta-depleted transplantation in children. TCRdb reanalysed the PCR reads using MiXCR and keeps one entry per CDR3 protein. The repertoire consists of 550,000 to 600,000 distinct CDR3 sequences, with 23% occurring once and the leading ten covering roughly 14%. The sample was PBMCs, mostly from graft donor cells, taken 360 days after TCRalphabeta/CD19-depleted stem cell transplant. These receptors were collected from a boy under two years old who had a stem cell transplant for acute myeloid leukemia, so the T cells may come from the graft donor. The CDR3 runs from the conserved cysteine through the conserved F or W. Fields, in order: J gene, V gene, D gene, clone size, CDR3 protein, CDR3 DNA. A D gene is named only where the DNA matches it firmly. Not all rows give a size; the values are once, few, many and, for expanded clones, a class.

TRBJ2-1 | TRBV29-1 | TRBD1 | many | CSVDRDRGLWSSYNEQFF | TGCAGCGTCGACCGGGACAGGGGCCTTTGGAGCTCCTACAATGAGCAGTTCTTC
TRBJ2-2 | TRBV4-3 | . | few | CASSLRTYTGELFF | TGCGCCAGCAGCCTACGGACGTACACCGGGGAGCTGTTTTTT
TRBJ2-7 | TRBV24-1 | . | many | CATSDSGGSGEQYF | TGTGCCACCAGTGATTCAGGGGGGAGCGGCGAGCAGTACTTC
TRBJ2-2 | TRBV7-9 | . | few | CATTTGSANTGELFF | TGTGCCACCACCACAGGGTCAGCGAACACCGGGGAGCTGTTTTTT
TRBJ2-1 | TRBV5-1 | . | . | CASSPPGDNYNEQFF | TGCGCCAGCAGCCCCCCCGGGGACAACTACAATGAGCAGTTCTTC
TRBJ2-5 | TRBV7-6 | . | . | CASSLGSQPGNF | TGTGCCAGCAGCTTAGGGTCCCAGCCCGGTAACTTC
TRBJ2-2 | TRBV6-2/TRBV6-3 | . | few | CASSYSRGAGELFF | TGTGCCAGCAGTTACTCGAGAGGAGCCGGGGAGCTGTTTTTT
TRBJ1-5 | TRBV12-3/TRBV12-4 | . | many | CASSLAFRAQHF | TGTGCCAGCAGTTTAGCTTTTCGGGCCCAGCATTTT
TRBJ2-1 | TRBV12-3/TRBV12-4 | . | many | CASTTGNEQFF | TGTGCCAGCACAACAGGGAATGAGCAGTTCTTC
TRBJ2-4 | TRBV20-1 | . | once | CSARRRSFKNIQYF | TGCAGTGCCCGCCGTCGGAGTTTCAAAAACATTCAGTACTTC
TRBJ2-1 | TRBV2 | . | many | CASSPARDEQFF | TGTGCCAGCAGTCCCGCTAGGGATGAGCAGTTCTTC
TRBJ2-2 | TRBV5-1 | TRBD1 | . | CASSLEAGGYTGELFF | TGCGCCAGCAGCTTGGAGGCAGGGGGCTACACCGGGGAGCTGTTTTTT
TRBJ1-5 | TRBV10-3 | . | few | CAISEGGLISNQPQHF | TGTGCCATCAGTGAGGGGGGACTCATAAGCAATCAGCCCCAGCATTTT
TRBJ2-3 | TRBV7-3 | . | . | CASSPDTNTQYF | TGTGCCAGCAGCCCGGACACCAATACGCAGTATTTT
TRBJ2-5 | TRBV29-1 | TRBD2 | few | CSVAPTSGVQETQYF | TGCAGCGTCGCTCCGACTAGCGGGGTCCAAGAGACCCAGTACTTC
TRBJ2-1 | TRBV7-9 | . | once | CASSYDRLPQFF | TGTGCCAGCAGTTACGACAGGTTGCCGCAGTTCTTC
TRBJ2-1 | TRBV5-1 | TRBD2 | once | CASSDGTSGGNEQFF | TGCGCCAGCAGCGACGGGACTAGCGGGGGGAATGAGCAGTTCTTC
TRBJ1-5 | TRBV28 | TRBD1 | few | CASSLGTEGSNQPQHF | TGTGCCAGCAGTCTCGGGACAGAGGGGAGCAATCAGCCCCAGCATTTT
TRBJ2-1 | TRBV3-1 | . | . | CASSQGRGGEQFF | TGTGCCAGCAGCCAGGGCAGAGGCGGTGAGCAGTTCTTC
TRBJ2-4 | TRBV20-1 | TRBD1 | many | CSAWTGEWNIQYF | TGCAGTGCTTGGACAGGGGAGTGGAACATTCAGTACTTC
TRBJ1-4 | TRBV12-3/TRBV12-4 | . | many | CASSLPGGGSEKLFF | TGTGCCAGCAGTTTGCCGGGGGGGGGAAGTGAAAAACTGTTTTTT
TRBJ2-1 | TRBV6-5 | . | many | CASSYSDAYNEQFF | TGTGCCAGCAGTTACTCCGATGCCTACAATGAGCAGTTCTTC
TRBJ2-1 | TRBV7-6 | TRBD2 | . | CASSWSGLADNEQFF | TGTGCCAGCAGCTGGTCCGGACTAGCTGACAATGAGCAGTTCTTC
TRBJ2-7 | TRBV5-6 | TRBD1 | few | CASSLGPGQGAHEQYF | TGTGCCAGCAGCTTGGGGCCGGGACAGGGGGCCCACGAGCAGTACTTC
TRBJ2-1 | TRBV12-3/TRBV12-4 | . | few | CASSSRDKTYNEQFF | TGTGCCAGCAGTAGCCGGGACAAGACCTACAATGAGCAGTTCTTC
TRBJ2-5 | TRBV9 | . | . | CASSVGGGRETQYF | TGTGCCAGCAGCGTAGGAGGCGGACGAGAGACCCAGTACTTC
TRBJ2-2 | TRBV12-3/TRBV12-4 | TRBD2 | . | CASSLEAGDPNTGELFF | TGTGCCAGCAGTTTAGAAGCGGGGGATCCGAACACCGGGGAGCTGTTTTTT
TRBJ1-1 | TRBV20-1 | . | many | CSAREMNTEAFF | TGCAGTGCTAGAGAGATGAACACTGAAGCTTTCTTT
TRBJ1-5 | TRBV5-5 | . | few | CASSLWDPNQPQHF | TGTGCCAGCAGCTTGTGGGACCCTAATCAGCCCCAGCATTTT
TRBJ2-4 | TRBV10-3 | TRBD1 | . | CAIQGDTKNIQYF | TGTGCCATCCAGGGGGACACCAAAAACATTCAGTACTTC
TRBJ2-5 | TRBV4-3 | TRBD2 | . | CASSQDLWSSGGRGETQYF | TGCGCCAGCAGCCAAGATCTATGGTCTAGCGGGGGCCGCGGTGAGACCCAGTACTTC
TRBJ2-4 | TRBV12-3/TRBV12-4 | TRBD1 | many | CASRRQGINIQYF | TGTGCCAGCAGACGACAGGGCATAAACATTCAGTACTTC
TRBJ1-4 | TRBV7-9 | . | few | CASSLAPTNEKLFF | TGTGCCAGCAGCTTAGCTCCTACTAATGAAAAACTGTTTTTT
TRBJ1-5 | TRBV20-1 | TRBD1 | . | CSARAQGGPSNQPQHF | TGCAGTGCTCGGGCGCAAGGGGGCCCTAGCAATCAGCCCCAGCATTTT
TRBJ2-1 | TRBV27 | . | . | CASSRNRVSYNEQFF | TGTGCCAGCAGTAGGAACAGGGTCTCCTACAATGAGCAGTTCTTC
TRBJ2-1 | TRBV20-1 | . | many | CSPHGGADNEQFF | TGCAGTCCTCACGGCGGTGCGGACAATGAGCAGTTCTTC
TRBJ2-1 | TRBV12-5 | . | . | CASGLGTGNEQFF | TGTGCTAGTGGTTTGGGGACTGGGAATGAGCAGTTCTTC
TRBJ1-5 | TRBV12-3/TRBV12-4 | . | many | CASSLGQSNQPQHF | TGTGCCAGCAGTTTAGGACAGAGCAATCAGCCCCAGCATTTT
TRBJ2-2 | TRBV12-3/TRBV12-4 | . | . | CANSPKENTGELFF | TGTGCCAACTCTCCGAAAGAGAACACCGGGGAGCTGTTTTTT
TRBJ2-1 | TRBV6-1 | TRBD2 | . | CASRRSGGVSYNEQFF | TGTGCCAGCAGACGGAGCGGGGGGGTTTCCTACAATGAGCAGTTCTTC
TRBJ2-1 | TRBV20-1 | . | few | CSLLGHRAIFNEQFF | TGCAGCCTCCTTGGACATAGGGCGATCTTCAATGAGCAGTTCTTC
TRBJ2-7 | TRBV7-6 | TRBD1 | many | CASSRGQGSEQYF | TGTGCCAGCAGCCGCGGACAGGGTAGCGAGCAGTACTTC
TRBJ2-2 | TRBV13 | TRBD1 | . | CASSSDREVGELFF | TGTGCCAGCAGCTCGGACAGGGAAGTAGGGGAGCTGTTTTTT
TRBJ2-3 | TRBV27 | TRBD2 | many | CASSLRGGGATDTQYF | TGTGCCAGCAGTTTACGGGGCGGGGGGGCCACAGATACGCAGTATTTT
TRBJ2-2 | TRBV11-2 | . | few | CASSLEEGSPSNTGELFF | TGTGCCAGCAGTCTAGAGGAGGGGTCCCCCTCGAACACCGGGGAGCTGTTTTTT
TRBJ1-4 | TRBV25-1 | TRBD1 | . | CASSGKVGQGNEKLFF | TGTGCCAGCAGTGGGAAGGTGGGACAGGGTAATGAAAAACTGTTTTTT
TRBJ2-3 | TRBV20-1 | . | few | CSARDPRAGLGDTQYF | TGCAGTGCTAGAGATCCTCGAGCGGGCCTGGGAGATACGCAGTATTTT
TRBJ2-1 | TRBV20-1 | . | many | CSASTNGPLPLCNEQFF | TGCAGTGCTAGTACAAACGGTCCTTTACCCCTTTGCAATGAGCAGTTCTTC
TRBJ2-5 | TRBV11-2 | . | many | CASSTTLRAHQYF | TGTGCCAGCAGTACCACGCTCCGGGCCCACCAGTACTTC
TRBJ1-1 | TRBV7-6 | TRBD1 | . | CAVHTGENTEAFF | TGTGCCGTTCATACAGGGGAGAACACTGAAGCTTTCTTT
TRBJ2-2 | TRBV12-3/TRBV12-4 | TRBD2 | few | CASKSGGASGELFF | TGTGCCAGCAAAAGCGGGGGGGCCTCCGGGGAGCTGTTTTTT
TRBJ1-2 | TRBV18 | . | . | CASSREDSGYGYTF | TGTGCCAGCTCACGAGAGGACAGTGGCTATGGCTACACCTTC
TRBJ1-1 | TRBV20-1 | . | few | CSASVTGPSGAFF | TGCAGTGCTAGTGTAACAGGGCCTTCGGGAGCTTTCTTT
TRBJ1-2 | TRBV20-1 | . | . | CSARGGEGSNYGYTF | TGCAGTGCTAGAGGAGGGGAAGGGTCTAACTATGGCTACACCTTC
TRBJ2-7 | TRBV13 | . | . | CASSLFGGRSSYEQYF | TGTGCCAGCAGCCTCTTCGGAGGGCGAAGCTCCTACGAGCAGTACTTC
TRBJ2-5 | TRBV7-3 | TRBD1 | . | CASSRGQGRETQYF | TGTGCCAGCAGCCGTGGACAGGGTCGAGAGACCCAGTACTTC
TRBJ1-1 | TRBV7-2 | . | . | CASSLEAGVYGTEAFF | TGTGCCAGCAGCTTAGAGGCCGGGGTTTACGGCACTGAAGCTTTCTTT
TRBJ1-6 | TRBV7-2 | TRBD1 | many | CASSFTGETSPLHF | TGTGCCAGCAGCTTCACAGGGGAGACTTCACCCCTCCACTTT
TRBJ2-2 | TRBV6-1 | . | . | CASSGWQNTGELFF | TGTGCCAGCAGTGGCTGGCAGAACACCGGGGAGCTGTTTTTT
TRBJ1-1 | TRBV4-1 | . | . | CASSQVRQAEKAFF | TGCGCCAGCAGCCAAGTACGACAGGCCGAGAAAGCTTTCTTT